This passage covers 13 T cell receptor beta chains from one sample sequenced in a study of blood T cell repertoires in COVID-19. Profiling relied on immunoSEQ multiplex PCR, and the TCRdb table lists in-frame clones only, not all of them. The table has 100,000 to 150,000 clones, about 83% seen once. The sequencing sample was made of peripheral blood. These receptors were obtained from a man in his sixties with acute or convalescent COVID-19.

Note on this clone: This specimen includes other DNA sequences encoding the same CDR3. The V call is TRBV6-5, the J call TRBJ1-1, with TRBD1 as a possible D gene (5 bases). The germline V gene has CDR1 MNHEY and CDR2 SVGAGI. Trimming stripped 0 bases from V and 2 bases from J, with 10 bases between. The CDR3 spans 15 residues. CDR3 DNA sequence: TGTGCCAGCAGTTACTCTGCCAGGGCCAACACTGAAGCTTTCTTT. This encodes CASSYSARANTEAFF.

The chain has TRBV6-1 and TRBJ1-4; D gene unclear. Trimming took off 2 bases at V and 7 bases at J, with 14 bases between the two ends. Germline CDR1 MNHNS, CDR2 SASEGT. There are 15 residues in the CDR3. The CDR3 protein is CASSEFLHTREKLFF. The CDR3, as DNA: TGTGCCAGCAGTGAATTCCTCCACACACGTGAAAAACTGTTTTTT.

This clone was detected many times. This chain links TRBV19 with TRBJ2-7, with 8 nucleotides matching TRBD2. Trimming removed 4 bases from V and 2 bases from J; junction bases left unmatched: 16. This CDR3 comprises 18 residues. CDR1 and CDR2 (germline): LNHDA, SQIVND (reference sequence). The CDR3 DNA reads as TGTGCCAGTAGTACAACTACCACCGGGACTAGAAATCCCTACGAGCAGTACTTC. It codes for CASSTTTTGTRNPYEQYF. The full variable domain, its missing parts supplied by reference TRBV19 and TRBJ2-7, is DGGITQSPKYLFRKEGQNVTLSCEQNLNHDAMYWYRQDPGQGLRLIYYSQIVNDFQKGDIAEGYSVSREKKESFPLTVTSAQKNPTAFYLCASSTTTTGTRNPYEQYFGPGTRLTVT.

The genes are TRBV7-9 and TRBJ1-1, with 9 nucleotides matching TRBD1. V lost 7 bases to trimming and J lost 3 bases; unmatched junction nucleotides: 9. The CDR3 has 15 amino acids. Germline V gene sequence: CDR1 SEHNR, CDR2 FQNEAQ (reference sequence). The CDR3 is CASTLGQGYDTEAFF. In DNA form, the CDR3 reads TGTGCCAGCACCCTCGGACAGGGGTATGACACTGAAGCTTTCTTT.

DNA for the CDR3: TGTGCCAGCAGCCCATACGCCGACAGACCTAATGAAAAACTGTTTTTT. Amino acid sequence: CASSPYADRPNEKLFF. V is TRBV28 and J is TRBJ1-4; perhaps TRBD1 as D (5 bases). The V end lost 6 bases, the J end lost 3 bases, and 17 bases lay between the germline ends. This CDR3 contains 16 residues. Germline CDR1 and CDR2: MDHEN and SYDVKM.

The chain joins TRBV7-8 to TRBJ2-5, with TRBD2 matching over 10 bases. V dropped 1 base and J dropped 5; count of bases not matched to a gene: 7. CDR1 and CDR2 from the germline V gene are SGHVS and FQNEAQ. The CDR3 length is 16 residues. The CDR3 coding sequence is TGTGCCAGCAGCTTAGGTGTAGCGGGAGGTGTCGAGACCCAGTACTTC. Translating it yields CASSLGVAGGVETQYF.

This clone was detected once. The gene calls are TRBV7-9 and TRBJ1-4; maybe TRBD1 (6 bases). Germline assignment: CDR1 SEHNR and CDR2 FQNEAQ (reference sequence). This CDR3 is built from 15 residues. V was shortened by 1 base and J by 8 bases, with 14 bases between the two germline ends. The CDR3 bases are TGTGCCAGCAGCTTAGTGACAGGCCAGGGAGAAAAACTGTTTTTT. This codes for CASSLVTGQGEKLFF.

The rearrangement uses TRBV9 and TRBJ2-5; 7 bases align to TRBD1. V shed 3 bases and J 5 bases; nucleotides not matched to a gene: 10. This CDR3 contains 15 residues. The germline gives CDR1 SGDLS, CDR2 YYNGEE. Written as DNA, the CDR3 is TGTGCCAGCAGCGGACAGGGTGGGGTCTGGGAGACCCAGTACTTC. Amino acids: CASSGQGGVWETQYF.

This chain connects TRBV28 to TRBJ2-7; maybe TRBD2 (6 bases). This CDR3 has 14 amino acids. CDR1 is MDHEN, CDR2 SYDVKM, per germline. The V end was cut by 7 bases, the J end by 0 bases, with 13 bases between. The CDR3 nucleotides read TGTGCCAGCAATGCCCGGGGGAGCTCCTACGAGCAGTACTTC. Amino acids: CASNARGSSYEQYF.

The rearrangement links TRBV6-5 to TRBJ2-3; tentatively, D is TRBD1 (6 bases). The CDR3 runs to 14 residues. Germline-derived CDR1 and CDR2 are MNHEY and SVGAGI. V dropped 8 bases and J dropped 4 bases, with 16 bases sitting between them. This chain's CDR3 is CASQGAGVPDTQYF. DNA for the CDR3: TGTGCCAGCCAAGGCGCAGGGGTTCCAGATACGCAGTATTTT.

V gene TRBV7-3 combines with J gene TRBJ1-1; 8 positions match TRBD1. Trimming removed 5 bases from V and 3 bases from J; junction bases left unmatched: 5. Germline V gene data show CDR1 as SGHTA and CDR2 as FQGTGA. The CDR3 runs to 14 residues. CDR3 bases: TGTGCCAGCAGCCTTACACAGGGGGACACTGAAGCTTTCTTT. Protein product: CASSLTQGDTEAFF. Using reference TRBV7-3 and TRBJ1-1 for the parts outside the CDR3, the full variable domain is GAGVSQTPSNKVTEKGKYVELRCDPISGHTALYWYRQSLGQGPEFLIYFQGTGAADDSGLPNDRFFAVRPEGSVSTLKIQRTERGDSAVYLCASSLTQGDTEAFFGQGTRLTVV.

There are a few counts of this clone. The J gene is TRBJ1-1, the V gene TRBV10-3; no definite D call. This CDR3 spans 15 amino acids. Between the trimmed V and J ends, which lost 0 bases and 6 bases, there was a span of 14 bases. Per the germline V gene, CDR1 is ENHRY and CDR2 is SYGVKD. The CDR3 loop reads CAISESGRSGPEAFF. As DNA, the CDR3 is TGTGCCATCAGTGAGTCGGGGAGAAGTGGGCCTGAAGCTTTCTTT.

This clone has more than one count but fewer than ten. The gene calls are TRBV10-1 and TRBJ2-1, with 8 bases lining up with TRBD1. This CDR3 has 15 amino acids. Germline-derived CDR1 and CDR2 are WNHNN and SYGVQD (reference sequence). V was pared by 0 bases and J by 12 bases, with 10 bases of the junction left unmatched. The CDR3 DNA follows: TGCGCCAGCAGTGAGTCCGGGACAGGTCCCCTCGGGCAGTTCTTC. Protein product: CASSESGTGPLGQFF.